One and the same sample provided the 17 T cell receptor beta chains below, sequenced in a study of type 1 regulatory T cells. Their recognized antigens are unknown. TCRdb reprocessed the reads with MiXCR, giving one entry per CDR3 protein. The sample shows 60,000 to 70,000 distinct CDR3 sequences, about three fifths of them seen only once. The sequencing sample was made of cultured T cells, either the whole culture or a sorted T cell fraction (not recorded which). Subset defined: Tr1-enriched cell product generated in vitro against host alloantigens. These receptors all come from a human donor in good health.

The CDR3 DNA is TGCGCCAGCAGCCAGACAGGAGAGGATACGCAGTATTTT. Its protein product is CASSQTGEDTQYF. The chain has TRBV5-1 and TRBJ2-3; maybe TRBD1 (6 bases). Looked up from germline, CDR1 is SGHRS and CDR2 is YFSETQ. The CDR3 sequence is 13 residues long. The V end lost 4 bases, the J end lost 6 bases, and 12 bases lay between the germline ends.

The chain combines TRBV7-2 with TRBJ1-5; D unclear. The CDR3 consists of 15 residues. Germline V gene sequence: CDR1 SGHTA, CDR2 FQGNSA. The V gene lost 1 base and the J gene lost 7 bases, with 14 bases spanning the gap. The CDR3 sequence: CASSLEVLRGQPQHF. DNA of the CDR3: TGTGCCAGCAGCTTAGAAGTACTAAGAGGACAGCCCCAGCATTTT.

The chain employs TRBV7-9 and TRBJ2-7; D tentatively reads TRBD1 or TRBD2 (5 bases each). Germline V gene sequence: CDR1 SEHNR, CDR2 FQNEAQ (reference sequence). Trimming cost V 5 bases and J 6 bases, with 14 bases left between them. There are 13 residues in the CDR3. The CDR3 here is CASSAGSGREQYF. In DNA, the CDR3 is TGTGCCAGCAGCGCTGGATCGGGACGCGAGCAGTACTTC.

This clonotype was detected a few times. This chain uses TRBV12-3 or TRBV12-4 with TRBJ2-5; 8 nucleotides agree with TRBD2. This CDR3 is built from 14 residues. Losses at the gene ends were 3 bases for V and 3 bases for J; bases not matched to a gene: 3. The CDR3 bases are TGTGCCAGCAGTTTTGGTAGCGGGAAAGAGACCCAGTACTTC. Translation: CASSFGSGKETQYF.

This clonotype was found a few times. The V call is TRBV29-1, the J call TRBJ2-7; 7 bases are shared with TRBD1. V shed 7 bases and J 6 bases; nucleotides not matched to a gene: 12. The CDR3 is 13 residues long. CDR1 is SQVTM, CDR2 ANQGSEA, per germline. The CDR3 nucleotides read TGCAGCGCGGGAACAGGGGAACCTGGCGAGCAGTACTTC. Residues: CSAGTGEPGEQYF.

The table lists this clonotype with a few counts. The V call is TRBV9, the J call TRBJ1-5; D not certain. Trimming cost V 3 bases and J 0 bases, with 7 bases left between them. The CDR3 covers 14 residues. Germline V CDR1 and CDR2: SGDLS, YYNGEE. The CDR3 spells CASSGGYSNQPQHF. The DNA for the CDR3 is TGTGCCAGCAGCGGGGGATATAGCAATCAGCCCCAGCATTTT.

The chain combines TRBV5-1 with TRBJ2-3, with D perhaps matching TRBD1 (7 bases). The better agreement between TRBJ2-5 and the DNA end casts doubt on the J call. Germline CDR1 SGHRS, CDR2 YFSETQ. The CDR3 length is 15 residues. The CDR3 DNA sequence: TGCGCCAGCAGCTTCCAGGGGGGTGAAGGAGAGACCCAGTACTTC. Translation: CASSFQGGEGETQYF.

The V and J genes are TRBV5-4 and TRBJ2-1; 8 bases are a match to TRBD2. Looked up from germline, CDR1 is SGHNT and CDR2 is YYREEE (reference sequence). V lost 3 bases and J lost 7; bases outside the gene matches: 12. CDR3 size: 16 residues. CDR3 in DNA: TGTGCCAGCAGCTCCGCGACTAACGGGAGGGGGAATGAGCAGTTCTTC. Translated: CASSSATNGRGNEQFF.

This clonotype was seen only a few times. The gene calls are TRBV24-1 and TRBJ2-5; D perhaps matches TRBD1 (5 bases). V lost 0 bases and J lost 7, with 14 bases in between. In germline, CDR1 is KGHDR, CDR2 SFDVKD. The CDR3 has 15 residues. The CDR3 sequence is CATSDLSGAPGTQYF. Here the CDR3 DNA reads TGTGCCACCAGTGATTTGTCTGGGGCACCAGGGACCCAGTACTTC.

This chain joins TRBV7-3 and TRBJ1-1; D gene ambiguous. This CDR3 spans 13 amino acids. The germline CDR1 and CDR2 sequences are SGHTA and FQGTGA. The V end lost 4 bases, the J end lost 0 bases, and 6 bases lay between the germline ends. In DNA form, the CDR3 reads TGTGCCAGCAGCTCCCACATGAACACTGAAGCTTTCTTT. This sequence encodes CASSSHMNTEAFF.

The chain employs TRBV18 and TRBJ2-5, with TRBD1 matching 8 bases. Per the germline V gene, CDR1 is KGHSH and CDR2 is LQKENI. V shed 3 bases, J shed 6 bases, and the junction held 9 bases outside the gene matches. This CDR3 region has 15 residues. As DNA, the CDR3 is TGTGCCAGCTCACCCTTGACAGGGGTGGAAAAGACCCAGTACTTC. It is translated as CASSPLTGVEKTQYF.

The chain links TRBV20-1 to TRBJ2-2, with D perhaps matching TRBD1 (6 bases). CDR3 length equals 14 residues. V was pared by 0 bases and J by 7 bases, with 12 bases between. Germline loops: CDR1 DFQATT, CDR2 SNEGSKA (reference sequence). DNA of the CDR3: TGCAGTGCTAGAGATTCTTACAGGGTCGGGGAGCTGTTTTTT. Its translation: CSARDSYRVGELFF.

The chain is built from TRBV6-1 and TRBJ2-5; D remains ambiguous. CDR3 length: 11 residues. The V end lost 4 bases, the J end lost 5 bases, and 5 bases lay between the germline ends. Looked up from germline, CDR1 is MNHNS and CDR2 is SASEGT. CDR3 in amino acids: CASSAFETQYF. Written as DNA, the CDR3 is TGTGCCAGCAGTGCCTTTGAGACCCAGTACTTC.

The V gene is TRBV4-2, the J gene TRBJ2-5; TRBD2 matches at 8 bases. The germline V gene encodes CDR1 LGHNA and CDR2 YNFKEQ. The CDR3 runs 15 residues. V shed 4 bases and J 1 base; nucleotides not matched to a gene: 5. The CDR3 DNA sequence: TGTGCCAGCAGCCCCTTAGCGGGGTCCCAAGAGACCCAGTACTTC. Translation gives CASSPLAGSQETQYF.

The rearrangement links TRBV12-3 or TRBV12-4 to TRBJ1-6; possibly TRBD1 for D (5 bases). This CDR3 is 14 amino acids long. Trimming stripped 3 bases from V and 8 bases from J, with 11 bases between. The CDR3 coding sequence is TGTGCCAGCAGTTTCCAGGGTCGGCATTCACCCCTCCACTTT. Translation gives CASSFQGRHSPLHF.

The V and J genes are TRBV5-1 and TRBJ1-5, with 9 positions matching TRBD1. There are 15 residues in the CDR3. Germline CDR1 is SGHRS and CDR2 is YFSETQ. The junction had 9 bases not matched to a gene; V was cut back by 5 bases and J by 6 bases. The CDR3 loop reads CASRMGTGYIQPQHF. The CDR3 DNA reads TGCGCCAGCAGAATGGGGACAGGGTACATTCAGCCCCAGCATTTT.

CDR3 loop: CAISVFLASGTPSHEQYF. CDR3 DNA sequence: TGTGCCATCAGTGTGTTCCTGGCTAGCGGGACACCTTCTCACGAGCAGTACTTC. The chain uses TRBV10-3 and TRBJ2-7; 9 bases fit TRBD2. CDR1 and CDR2 (germline): ENHRY, SYGVKD. This CDR3 has 18 amino acids. The ends lost 4 bases at V and 5 bases at J; junction bases unmatched: 18.